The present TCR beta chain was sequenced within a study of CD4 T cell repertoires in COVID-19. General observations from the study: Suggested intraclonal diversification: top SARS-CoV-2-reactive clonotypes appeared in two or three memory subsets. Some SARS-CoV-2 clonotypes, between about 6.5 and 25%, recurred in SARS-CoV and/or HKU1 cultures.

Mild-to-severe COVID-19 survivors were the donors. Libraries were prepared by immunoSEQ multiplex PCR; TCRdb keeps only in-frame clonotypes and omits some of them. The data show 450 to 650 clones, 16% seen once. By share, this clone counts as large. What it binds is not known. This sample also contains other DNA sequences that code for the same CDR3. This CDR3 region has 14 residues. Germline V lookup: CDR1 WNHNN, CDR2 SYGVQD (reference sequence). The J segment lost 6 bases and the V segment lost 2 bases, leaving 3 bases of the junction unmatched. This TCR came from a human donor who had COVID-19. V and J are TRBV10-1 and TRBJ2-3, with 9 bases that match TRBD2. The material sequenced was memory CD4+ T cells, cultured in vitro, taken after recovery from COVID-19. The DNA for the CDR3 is TGCGCCAGCAGTGAGCGGCGGGGGGGGGATACGCAGTATTTT. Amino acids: CASSERRGGDTQYF.